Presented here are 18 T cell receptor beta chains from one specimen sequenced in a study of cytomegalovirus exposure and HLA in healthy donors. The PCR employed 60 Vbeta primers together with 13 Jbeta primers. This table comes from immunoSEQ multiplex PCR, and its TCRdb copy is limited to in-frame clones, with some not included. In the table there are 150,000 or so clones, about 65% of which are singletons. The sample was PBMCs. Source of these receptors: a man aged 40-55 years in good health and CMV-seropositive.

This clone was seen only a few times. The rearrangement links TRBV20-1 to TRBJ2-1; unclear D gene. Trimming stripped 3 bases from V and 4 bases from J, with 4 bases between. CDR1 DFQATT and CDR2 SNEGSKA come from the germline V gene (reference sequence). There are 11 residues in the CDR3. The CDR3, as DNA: TGCAGTGCTAGCATGTACAATGAGCAGTTCTTC. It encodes CSASMYNEQFF.

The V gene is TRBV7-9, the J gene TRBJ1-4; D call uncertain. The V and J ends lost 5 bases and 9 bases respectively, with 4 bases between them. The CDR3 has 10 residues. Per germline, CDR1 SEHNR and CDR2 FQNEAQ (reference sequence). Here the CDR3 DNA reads TGTGCCAGCAGCCAGAAAAAACTGTTTTTT. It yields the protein CASSQKKLFF.

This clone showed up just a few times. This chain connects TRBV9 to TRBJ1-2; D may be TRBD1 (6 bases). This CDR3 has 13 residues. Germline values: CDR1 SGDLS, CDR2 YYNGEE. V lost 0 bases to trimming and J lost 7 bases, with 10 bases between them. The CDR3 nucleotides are TGTGCCAGCAGCGTAGTTCAGGGGTTTGGCTACACCTTC. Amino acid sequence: CASSVVQGFGYTF.

Written as DNA, the CDR3 is TGTGCCAGCAGTTCCTCCGAGACAGGGCGTCGGTACACCTTC. It codes for CASSSSETGRRYTF. V is TRBV7-9 and J is TRBJ1-2; TRBD1 matches at 7 bases. The CDR3 extends over 14 amino acids. Germline CDR1 is SEHNR and CDR2 is FQNEAQ (reference sequence). V shed 6 bases and J 11 bases; nucleotides not matched to a gene: 15.

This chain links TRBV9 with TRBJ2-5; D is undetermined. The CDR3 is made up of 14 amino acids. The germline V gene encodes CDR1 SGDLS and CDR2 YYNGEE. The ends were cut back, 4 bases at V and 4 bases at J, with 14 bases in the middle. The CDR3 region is CASSPTSGGETQYF. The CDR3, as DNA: TGTGCCAGCAGCCCCACATCCGGCGGAGAGACCCAGTACTTC.

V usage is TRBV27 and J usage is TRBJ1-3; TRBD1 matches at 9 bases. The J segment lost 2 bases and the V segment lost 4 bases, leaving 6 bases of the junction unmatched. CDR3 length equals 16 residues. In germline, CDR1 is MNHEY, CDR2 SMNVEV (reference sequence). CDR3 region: CASSSGTGMPGNTIYF. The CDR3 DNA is TGTGCCAGCAGTTCAGGGACAGGGATGCCTGGAAACACCATATATTTT.

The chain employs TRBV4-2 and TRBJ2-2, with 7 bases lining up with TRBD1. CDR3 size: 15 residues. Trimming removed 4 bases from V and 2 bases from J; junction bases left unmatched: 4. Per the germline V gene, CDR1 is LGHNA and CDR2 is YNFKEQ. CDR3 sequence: CASSLGTANTGELFF. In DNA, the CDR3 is TGTGCCAGCAGCCTTGGGACAGCTAACACCGGGGAGCTGTTTTTT.

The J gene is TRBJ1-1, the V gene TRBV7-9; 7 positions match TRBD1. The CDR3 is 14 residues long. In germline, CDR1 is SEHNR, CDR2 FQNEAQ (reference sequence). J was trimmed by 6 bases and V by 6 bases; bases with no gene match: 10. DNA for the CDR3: TGTGCCAGCAGTACCACAGGGGAAAGTGCTGAAGCTTTCTTT. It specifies CASSTTGESAEAFF.

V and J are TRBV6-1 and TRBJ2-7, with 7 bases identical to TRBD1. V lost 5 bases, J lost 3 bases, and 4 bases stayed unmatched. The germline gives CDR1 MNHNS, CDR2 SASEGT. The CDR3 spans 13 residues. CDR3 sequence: CASSRWTGYEQYF. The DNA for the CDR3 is TGTGCCAGCAGTCGGTGGACAGGCTACGAGCAGTACTTC.

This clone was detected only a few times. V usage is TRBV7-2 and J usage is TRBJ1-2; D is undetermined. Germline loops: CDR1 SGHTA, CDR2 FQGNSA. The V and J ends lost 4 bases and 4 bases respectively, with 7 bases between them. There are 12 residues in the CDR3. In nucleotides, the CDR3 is TGTGCCAGCAGCTCCCCTCTCTATGGCTACACCTTC. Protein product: CASSSPLYGYTF.

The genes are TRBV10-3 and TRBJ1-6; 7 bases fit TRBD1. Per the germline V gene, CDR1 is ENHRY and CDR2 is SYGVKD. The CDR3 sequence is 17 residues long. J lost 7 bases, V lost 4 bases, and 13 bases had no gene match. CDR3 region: CAISVGAGGINNSPLHF. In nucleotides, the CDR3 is TGTGCCATCAGTGTGGGGGCAGGGGGTATCAACAATTCACCCCTCCACTTT.

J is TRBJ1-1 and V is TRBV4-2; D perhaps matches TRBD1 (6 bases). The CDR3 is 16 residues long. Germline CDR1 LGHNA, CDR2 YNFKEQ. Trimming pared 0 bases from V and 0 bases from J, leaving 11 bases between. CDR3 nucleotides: TGTGCCAGCAGCCAAGAAATAAAGGGGGTGAACACTGAAGCTTTCTTT. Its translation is CASSQEIKGVNTEAFF.

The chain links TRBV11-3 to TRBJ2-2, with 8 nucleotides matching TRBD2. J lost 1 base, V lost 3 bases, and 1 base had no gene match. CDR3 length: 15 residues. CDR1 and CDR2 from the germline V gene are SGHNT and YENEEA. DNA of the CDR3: TGTGCCAGCAGCTTGGGACTAGTGAACACCGGGGAGCTGTTTTTT. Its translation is CASSLGLVNTGELFF. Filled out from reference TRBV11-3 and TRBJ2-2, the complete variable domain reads EAGVVQSPRYKIIEKKQPVAFWCNPISGHNTLYWYLQNLGQGPELLIRYENEEAVDDSQLPKDRFSAERLKGVDSTLKIQPAELGDSAVYLCASSLGLVNTGELFFGEGSRLTVL.

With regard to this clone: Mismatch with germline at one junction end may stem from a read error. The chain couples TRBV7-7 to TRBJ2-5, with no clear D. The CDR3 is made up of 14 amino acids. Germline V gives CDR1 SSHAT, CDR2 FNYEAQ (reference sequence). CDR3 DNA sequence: TGTGCTAGCAGCTTGCTGTCCAGTAAGGAGACCCAGTACTTC. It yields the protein CASSLLSSKETQYF.

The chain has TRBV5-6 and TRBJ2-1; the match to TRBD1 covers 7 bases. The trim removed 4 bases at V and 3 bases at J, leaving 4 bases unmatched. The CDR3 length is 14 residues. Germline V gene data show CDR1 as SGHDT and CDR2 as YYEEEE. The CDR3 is CASSPRDSYNEQFF. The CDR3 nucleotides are TGTGCCAGCAGCCCCAGGGACAGCTACAATGAGCAGTTCTTC.

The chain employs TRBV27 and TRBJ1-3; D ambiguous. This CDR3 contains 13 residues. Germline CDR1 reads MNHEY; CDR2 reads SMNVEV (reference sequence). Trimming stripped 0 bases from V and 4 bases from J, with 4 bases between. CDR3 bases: TGTGCCAGCAGTTTATCTTCGGGAAACACCATATATTTT. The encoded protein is CASSLSSGNTIYF.

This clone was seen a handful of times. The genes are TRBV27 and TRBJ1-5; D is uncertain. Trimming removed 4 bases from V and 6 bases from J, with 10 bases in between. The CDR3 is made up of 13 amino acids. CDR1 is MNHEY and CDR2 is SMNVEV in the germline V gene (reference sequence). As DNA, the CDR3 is TGTGCCAGCAGTTCCGGACTTGGTCAGCCCCAGCATTTT. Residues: CASSSGLGQPQHF.

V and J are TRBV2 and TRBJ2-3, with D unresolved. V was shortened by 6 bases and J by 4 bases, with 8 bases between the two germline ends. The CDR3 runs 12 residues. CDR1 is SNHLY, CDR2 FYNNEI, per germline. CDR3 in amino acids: CASSGAADTQYF. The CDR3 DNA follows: TGTGCCAGCAGCGGTGCCGCAGATACGCAGTATTTT.